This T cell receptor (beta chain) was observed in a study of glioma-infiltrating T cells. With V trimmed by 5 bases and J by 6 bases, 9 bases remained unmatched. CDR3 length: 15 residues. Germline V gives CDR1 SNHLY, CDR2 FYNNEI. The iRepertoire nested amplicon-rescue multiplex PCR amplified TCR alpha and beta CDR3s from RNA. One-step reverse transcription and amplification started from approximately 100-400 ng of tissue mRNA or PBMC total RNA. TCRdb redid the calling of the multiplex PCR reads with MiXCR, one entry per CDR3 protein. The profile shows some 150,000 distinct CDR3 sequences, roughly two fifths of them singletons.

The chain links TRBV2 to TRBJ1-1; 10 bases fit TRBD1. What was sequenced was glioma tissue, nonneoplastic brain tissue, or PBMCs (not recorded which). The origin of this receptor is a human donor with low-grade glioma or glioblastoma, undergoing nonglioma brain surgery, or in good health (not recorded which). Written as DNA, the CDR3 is TGTGCCAGCAGTCCGTGGACAGGGGGGAATGCTGAAGCTTTCTTT. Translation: CASSPWTGGNAEAFF.